This is a list of T cell receptor beta chains from one sample in a study of blood T cell repertoires in COVID-19. Clones were sequenced by immunoSEQ multiplex PCR, and TCRdb holds only the in-frame ones, with some missing. Among 25,000 to 35,000 clones, 92% were seen once, and the ten largest hold around 2.5%. The sample comprised peripheral blood. These receptor sequences come from a man in his fifties with active COVID-19. Both conserved end residues are part of each CDR3. A D gene is named only where the DNA matches it firmly. Size tells how often a clone was seen (once, few, many) or the class of an expanded clone, and some rows leave it out.

TRBJ2-6 | - | TRBV5-8 | 17 | - | CASLGAHPHSRANVLTF | TGTGCCAGCCTTGGCGCTCATCCACACAGTCGGGCCAACGTCCTGACTTTC
TRBJ2-5 | TRBD2 | TRBV5-1 | 17 | - | CASSIPGLAGGQETQYF | TGCGCCAGCAGCATCCCGGGACTAGCGGGGGGGCAAGAGACCCAGTACTTC
TRBJ1-2 | TRBD1 | TRBV9 | 15 | - | CASSPRSGTGLGYTF | TGTGCCAGCAGCCCCCGGTCCGGGACAGGGTTAGGCTACACCTTC
TRBJ1-1 | - | TRBV5-6 | 13 | - | CASSLAVNTEAFF | TGTGCCAGCAGCTTGGCGGTGAACACTGAAGCTTTCTTT
TRBJ1-1 | TRBD1 | TRBV5-1 | 14 | - | CASSAQGADTEAFF | TGCGCCAGCAGCGCACAGGGGGCAGACACTGAAGCTTTCTTT
TRBJ1-3 | - | TRBV2 | 13 | - | CASMGGSGNTIYF | TGTGCCAGCATGGGGGGATCTGGAAACACCATATATTTT
TRBJ2-5 | TRBD1 | TRBV5-6 | 16 | - | CASSRPAGTGYQTQYF | TGTGCCAGCAGTCGCCCTGCCGGGACAGGGTATCAGACCCAGTACTTC
TRBJ1-2 | TRBD1 | TRBV7-9 | 18 | - | CASSPIPGQGKANYGYTF | TGTGCCAGCAGCCCTATACCGGGACAGGGCAAAGCTAACTATGGCTACACCTTC
TRBJ1-2 | TRBD1 | TRBV6-5 | 13 | - | CASNLEGQYGYTF | TGTGCCAGCAACCTTGAGGGACAGTATGGCTACACCTTC
TRBJ2-3 | TRBD1 | TRBV27 | 17 | once | CASTPRPRQGRTDTQYF | TGTGCCAGCACTCCCCGACCGAGACAGGGCCGCACAGATACGCAGTATTTT
TRBJ1-2 | TRBD1 | TRBV6-5 | 13 | - | CASTRGQNYGYTF | TGTGCCAGCACCCGGGGACAGAACTATGGCTACACCTTC
TRBJ2-3 | - | TRBV11-3 | 9 | - | CASSPRRDF | TGTGCCAGCAGCCCTAGGCGGGATTTT
TRBJ2-3 | - | TRBV2 | 14 | - | CASSEGLLSDTQYF | TGTGCCAGCAGTGAAGGATTACTATCAGATACGCAGTATTTT
TRBJ2-7 | TRBD1 | TRBV19 | 14 | - | CASSTTGGSYEQYF | TGTGCCAGTAGTACGACAGGGGGATCCTACGAGCAGTACTTC
TRBJ1-5 | - | TRBV10-1 | 14 | - | CASSYRDFDQPQHF | TGCGCCAGCAGCTACCGGGACTTCGATCAGCCCCAGCATTTT
TRBJ2-7 | TRBD1 | TRBV5-1 | 15 | - | CASTLGDSESYEQYF | TGCGCCAGCACCTTAGGGGACAGCGAATCCTACGAGCAGTACTTC
TRBJ2-6 | TRBD1 | TRBV7-9 | 18 | once | CASSLAWDSSSGANVLTF | TGTGCCAGCAGCTTGGCCTGGGACAGCTCTAGCGGGGCCAACGTCCTGACTTTC
TRBJ2-3 | TRBD2 | TRBV7-9 | 16 | - | CASSPVPSGGLDTQYF | TGTGCCAGCAGCCCCGTTCCTAGCGGGGGGTTGGATACGCAGTATTTT
TRBJ1-5 | - | TRBV30 | 13 | - | CAWSNTSNQPQHF | TGTGCCTGGAGTAACACTAGCAATCAGCCCCAGCATTTT
TRBJ2-2 | TRBD1 | TRBV11-2 | 19 | - | CASSLDPDRGLSNTGELFF | TGTGCCAGCAGCTTAGATCCGGACAGGGGGCTGTCGAACACCGGGGAGCTGTTTTTT
TRBJ1-1 | TRBD1 | TRBV2 | 14 | - | CASWGGQGVSEAFF | TGTGCCAGCTGGGGGGGACAGGGTGTTTCTGAAGCTTTCTTT